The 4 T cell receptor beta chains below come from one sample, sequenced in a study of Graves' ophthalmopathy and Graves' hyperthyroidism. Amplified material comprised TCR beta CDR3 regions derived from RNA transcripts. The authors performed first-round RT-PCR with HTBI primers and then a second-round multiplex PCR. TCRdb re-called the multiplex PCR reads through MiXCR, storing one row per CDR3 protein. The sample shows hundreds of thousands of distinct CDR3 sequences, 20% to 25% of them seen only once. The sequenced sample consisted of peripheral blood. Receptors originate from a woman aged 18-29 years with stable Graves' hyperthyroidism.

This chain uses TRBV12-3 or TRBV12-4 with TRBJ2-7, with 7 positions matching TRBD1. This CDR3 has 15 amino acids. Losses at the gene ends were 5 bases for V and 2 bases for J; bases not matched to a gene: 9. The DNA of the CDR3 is TGTGCCAGCAGTGCCCGCCGGGACAGTCCCTACGAGCAGTACTTC. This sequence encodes CASSARRDSPYEQYF.

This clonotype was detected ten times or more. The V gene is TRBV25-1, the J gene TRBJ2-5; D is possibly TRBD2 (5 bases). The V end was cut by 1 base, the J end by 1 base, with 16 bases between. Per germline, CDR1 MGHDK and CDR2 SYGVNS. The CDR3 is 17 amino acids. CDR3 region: CASSESMRDLIQETQYF. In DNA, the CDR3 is TGTGCCAGCAGTGAATCGATGAGGGATTTAATCCAAGAGACCCAGTACTTC. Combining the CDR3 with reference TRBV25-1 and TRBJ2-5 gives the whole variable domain EADIYQTPRYLVIGTGKKITLECSQTMGHDKMYWYQQDPGMELHLIHYSYGVNSTEKGDLSSESTVSRIRTEHFPLTLESARPSHTSQYLCASSESMRDLIQETQYFGPGTRLLVL.

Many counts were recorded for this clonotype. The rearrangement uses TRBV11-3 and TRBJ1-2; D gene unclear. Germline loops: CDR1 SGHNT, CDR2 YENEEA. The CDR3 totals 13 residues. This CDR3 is CAILGRANYGYTF. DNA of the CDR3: TGTGCTATTCTGGGGAGAGCTAACTATGGCTACACCTTC.

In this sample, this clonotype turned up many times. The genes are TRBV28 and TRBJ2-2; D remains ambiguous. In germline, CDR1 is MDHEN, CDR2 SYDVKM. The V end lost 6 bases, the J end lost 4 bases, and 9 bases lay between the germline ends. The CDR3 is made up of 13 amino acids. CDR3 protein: CASSNYGTGELFF. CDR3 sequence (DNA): TGTGCCAGCAGCAACTACGGCACCGGGGAGCTGTTTTTT.